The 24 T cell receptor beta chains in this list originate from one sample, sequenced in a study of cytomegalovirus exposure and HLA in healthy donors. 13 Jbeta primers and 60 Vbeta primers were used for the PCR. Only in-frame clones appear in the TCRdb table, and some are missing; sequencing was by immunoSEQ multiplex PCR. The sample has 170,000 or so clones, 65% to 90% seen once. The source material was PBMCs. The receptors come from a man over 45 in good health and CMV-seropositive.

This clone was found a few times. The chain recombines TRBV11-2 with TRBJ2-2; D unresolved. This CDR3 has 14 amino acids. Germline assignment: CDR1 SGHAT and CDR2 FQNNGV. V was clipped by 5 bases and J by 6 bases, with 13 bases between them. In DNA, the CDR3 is TGTGCCAGCAGCCGACTTCGAACCGCCGGGGAGCTGTTTTTT. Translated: CASSRLRTAGELFF.

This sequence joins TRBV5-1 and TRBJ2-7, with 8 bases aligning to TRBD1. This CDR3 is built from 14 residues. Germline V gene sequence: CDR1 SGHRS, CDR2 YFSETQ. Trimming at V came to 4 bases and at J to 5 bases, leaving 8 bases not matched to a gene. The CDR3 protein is CASSQRTGTNEQYF. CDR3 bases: TGCGCCAGCAGCCAGAGGACAGGGACCAACGAGCAGTACTTC.

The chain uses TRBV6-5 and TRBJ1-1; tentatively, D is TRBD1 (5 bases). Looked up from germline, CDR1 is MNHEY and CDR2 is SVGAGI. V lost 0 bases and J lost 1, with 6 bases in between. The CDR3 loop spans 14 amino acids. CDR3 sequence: CASSYSGANTEAFF. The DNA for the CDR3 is TGTGCCAGCAGTTACTCTGGGGCGAACACTGAAGCTTTCTTT.

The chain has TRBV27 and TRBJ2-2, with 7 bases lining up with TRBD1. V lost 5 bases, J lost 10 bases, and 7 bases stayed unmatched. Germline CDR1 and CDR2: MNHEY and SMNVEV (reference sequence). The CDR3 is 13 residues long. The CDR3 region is CASSVGTALELFF. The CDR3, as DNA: TGTGCCAGCAGTGTAGGGACAGCCTTGGAGCTGTTTTTT.

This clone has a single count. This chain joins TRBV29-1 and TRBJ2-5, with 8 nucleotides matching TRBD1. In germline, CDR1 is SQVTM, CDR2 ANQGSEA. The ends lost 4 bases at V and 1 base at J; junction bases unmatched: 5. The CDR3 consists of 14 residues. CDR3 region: CSVGSGGRQETQYF. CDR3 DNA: TGCAGCGTTGGGTCAGGGGGCCGCCAAGAGACCCAGTACTTC. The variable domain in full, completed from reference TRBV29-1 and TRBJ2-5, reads SAVISQKPSRDICQRGTSLTIQCQVDSQVTMMFWYRQQPGQSLTLIATANQGSEATYESGFVIDKFPISRPNLTFSTLTVSNMSPEDSSIYLCSVGSGGRQETQYFGPGTRLLVL.

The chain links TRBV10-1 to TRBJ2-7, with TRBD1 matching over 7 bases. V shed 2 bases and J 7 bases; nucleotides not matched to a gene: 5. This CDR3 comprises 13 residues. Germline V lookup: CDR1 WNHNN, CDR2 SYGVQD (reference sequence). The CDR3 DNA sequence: TGCGCCAGCAGTGAGGACAGGGTTGATGAGCAGTACTTC. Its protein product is CASSEDRVDEQYF.

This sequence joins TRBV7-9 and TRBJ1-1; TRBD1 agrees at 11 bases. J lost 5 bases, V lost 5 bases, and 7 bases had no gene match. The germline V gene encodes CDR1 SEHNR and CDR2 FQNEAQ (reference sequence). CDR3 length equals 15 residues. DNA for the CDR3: TGTGCCAGCAGCCTGGGGACAGGGGGGAATACTGAAGCTTTCTTT. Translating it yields CASSLGTGGNTEAFF. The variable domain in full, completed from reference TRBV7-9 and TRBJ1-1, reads DTGVSQNPRHKITKRGQNVTFRCDPISEHNRLYWYRQTLGQGPEFLTYFQNEAQLEKSRLLSDRFSAERPKGSFSTLEIQRTEQGDSAMYLCASSLGTGGNTEAFFGQGTRLTVV.

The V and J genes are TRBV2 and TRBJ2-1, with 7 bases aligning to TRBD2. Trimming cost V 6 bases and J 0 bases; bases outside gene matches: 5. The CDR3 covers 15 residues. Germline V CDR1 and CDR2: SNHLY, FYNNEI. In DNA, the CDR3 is TGTGCCAGCAGCCGAGCGGGAAGCTCCTACAATGAGCAGTTCTTC. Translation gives CASSRAGSSYNEQFF.

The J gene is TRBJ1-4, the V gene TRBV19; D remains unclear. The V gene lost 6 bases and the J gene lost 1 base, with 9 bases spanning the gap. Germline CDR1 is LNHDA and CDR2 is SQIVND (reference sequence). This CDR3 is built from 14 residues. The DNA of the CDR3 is TGTGCCAGTAGGAGAGGGATAACTAATGAAAAACTGTTTTTT. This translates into CASRRGITNEKLFF.

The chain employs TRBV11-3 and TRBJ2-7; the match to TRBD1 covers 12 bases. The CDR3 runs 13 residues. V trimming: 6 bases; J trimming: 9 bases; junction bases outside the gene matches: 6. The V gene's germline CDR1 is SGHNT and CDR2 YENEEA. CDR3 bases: TGTGCCAGCAGAGGGACAGGGGGCGATCGGCAGTACTTC. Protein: CASRGTGGDRQYF. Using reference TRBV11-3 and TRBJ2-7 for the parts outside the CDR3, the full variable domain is EAGVVQSPRYKIIEKKQPVAFWCNPISGHNTLYWYLQNLGQGPELLIRYENEEAVDDSQLPKDRFSAERLKGVDSTLKIQPAELGDSAVYLCASRGTGGDRQYFGPGTRLTVT.

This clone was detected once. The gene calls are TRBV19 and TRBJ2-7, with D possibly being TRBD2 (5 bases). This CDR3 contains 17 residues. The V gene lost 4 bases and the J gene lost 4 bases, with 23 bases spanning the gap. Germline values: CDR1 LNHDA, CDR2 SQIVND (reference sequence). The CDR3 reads CASSRLTADGIRYEQYF. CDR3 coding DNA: TGTGCCAGTAGTAGACTAACCGCGGACGGCATCAGGTACGAGCAGTACTTC.

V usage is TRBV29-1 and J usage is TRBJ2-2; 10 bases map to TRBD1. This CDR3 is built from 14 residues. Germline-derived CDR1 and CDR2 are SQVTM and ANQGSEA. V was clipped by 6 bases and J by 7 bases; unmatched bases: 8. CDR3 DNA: TGCAGCGTAGAGCGACAGGGGGCTATCGGGGAGCTGTTTTTT. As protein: CSVERQGAIGELFF.

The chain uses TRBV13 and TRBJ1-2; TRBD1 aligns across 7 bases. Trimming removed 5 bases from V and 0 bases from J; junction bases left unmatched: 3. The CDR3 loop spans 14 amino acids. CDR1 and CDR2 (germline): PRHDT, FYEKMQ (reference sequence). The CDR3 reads CASSPGGSNYGYTF. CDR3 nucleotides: TGTGCCAGCAGCCCAGGGGGATCTAACTATGGCTACACCTTC.

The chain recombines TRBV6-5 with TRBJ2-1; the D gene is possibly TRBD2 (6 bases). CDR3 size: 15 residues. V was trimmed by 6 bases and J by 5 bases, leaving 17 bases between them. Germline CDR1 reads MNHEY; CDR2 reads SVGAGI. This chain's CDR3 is CASRLYRLENNEQFF. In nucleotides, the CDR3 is TGTGCCAGCAGACTCTACCGACTAGAGAACAATGAGCAGTTCTTC.

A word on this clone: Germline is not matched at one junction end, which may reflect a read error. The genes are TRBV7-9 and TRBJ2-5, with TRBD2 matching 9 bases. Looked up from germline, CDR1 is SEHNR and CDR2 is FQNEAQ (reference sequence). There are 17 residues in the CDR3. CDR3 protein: CSSSLGATSGFQETQYF. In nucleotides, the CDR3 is TGTTCCAGCAGCTTAGGAGCGACTAGCGGTTTTCAAGAGACCCAGTACTTC.

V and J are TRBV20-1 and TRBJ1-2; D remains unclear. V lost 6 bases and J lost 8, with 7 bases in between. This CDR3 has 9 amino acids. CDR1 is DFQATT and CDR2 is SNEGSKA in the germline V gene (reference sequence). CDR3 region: CSATLGYTF. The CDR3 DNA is TGCAGTGCCACTTTGGGCTACACCTTC.

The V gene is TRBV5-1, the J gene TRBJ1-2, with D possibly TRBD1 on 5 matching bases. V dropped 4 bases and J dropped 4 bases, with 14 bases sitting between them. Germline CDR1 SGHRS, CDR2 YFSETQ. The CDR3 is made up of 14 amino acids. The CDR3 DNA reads TGCGCCAGCAGCCCGGGGGACGGGCCCTATGGCTACACCTTC. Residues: CASSPGDGPYGYTF. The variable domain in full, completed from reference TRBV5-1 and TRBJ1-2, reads KAGVTQTPRYLIKTRGQQVTLSCSPISGHRSVSWYQQTPGQGLQFLFEYFSETQRNKGNFPGRFSGRQFSNSRSEMNVSTLELGDSALYLCASSPGDGPYGYTFGSGTRLTVV.

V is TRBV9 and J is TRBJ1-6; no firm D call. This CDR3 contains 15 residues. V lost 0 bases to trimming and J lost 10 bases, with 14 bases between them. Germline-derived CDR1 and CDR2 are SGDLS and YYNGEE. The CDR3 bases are TGTGCCAGCAGCGTAGGAGGAGGCCTTCAATCACCCCTCCACTTT. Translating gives CASSVGGGLQSPLHF. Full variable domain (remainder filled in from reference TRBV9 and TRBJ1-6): DSGVTQTPKHLITATGQRVTLRCSPRSGDLSVYWYQQSLDQGLQFLIQYYNGEERAKGNILERFSAQQFPDLHSELNLSSLELGDSALYFCASSVGGGLQSPLHFGNGTRLTVT.

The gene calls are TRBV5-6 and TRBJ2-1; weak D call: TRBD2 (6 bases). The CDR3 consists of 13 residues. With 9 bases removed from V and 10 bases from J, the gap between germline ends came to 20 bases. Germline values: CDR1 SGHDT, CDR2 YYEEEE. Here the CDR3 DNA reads TGTGCCACCGGGGGACCCCTCACGATGGAGCAGTTCTTC. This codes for CATGGPLTMEQFF.

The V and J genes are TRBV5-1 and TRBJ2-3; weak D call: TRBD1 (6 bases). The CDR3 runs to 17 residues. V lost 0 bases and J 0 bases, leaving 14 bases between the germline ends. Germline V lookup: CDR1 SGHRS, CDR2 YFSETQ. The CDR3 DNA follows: TGCGCCAGCAGCTTGGCCTGGACAGTATCTAGCACAGATACGCAGTATTTT. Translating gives CASSLAWTVSSTDTQYF.

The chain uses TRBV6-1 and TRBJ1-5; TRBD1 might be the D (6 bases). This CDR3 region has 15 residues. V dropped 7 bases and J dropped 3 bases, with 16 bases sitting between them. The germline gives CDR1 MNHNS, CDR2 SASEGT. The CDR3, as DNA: TGTGCCAGCACTTTGAGAGGGGGAACCAATCAGCCCCAGCATTTT. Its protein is CASTLRGGTNQPQHF.

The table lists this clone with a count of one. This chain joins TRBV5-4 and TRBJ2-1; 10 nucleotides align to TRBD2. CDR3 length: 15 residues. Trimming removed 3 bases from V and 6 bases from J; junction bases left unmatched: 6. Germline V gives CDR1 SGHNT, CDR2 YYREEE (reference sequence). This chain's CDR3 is CASSSPSGRPNEQFF. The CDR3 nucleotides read TGTGCCAGCAGCTCCCCTAGCGGGAGACCCAATGAGCAGTTCTTC.

CDR3 sequence: CASSILAGDIYNEQFF. The CDR3 nucleotides read TGTGCCAGTAGTATCTTAGCGGGAGACATCTACAATGAGCAGTTCTTC. This chain links TRBV19 with TRBJ2-1; 9 positions match TRBD2. From germline, CDR1 is LNHDA and CDR2 SQIVND (reference sequence). The CDR3 has 16 residues. Trimming at V came to 3 bases and at J to 3 bases, leaving 6 bases not matched to a gene. Full variable domain (missing parts from reference TRBV19 and TRBJ2-1): DGGITQSPKYLFRKEGQNVTLSCEQNLNHDAMYWYRQDPGQGLRLIYYSQIVNDFQKGDIAEGYSVSREKKESFPLTVTSAQKNPTAFYLCASSILAGDIYNEQFFGPGTRLTVL.

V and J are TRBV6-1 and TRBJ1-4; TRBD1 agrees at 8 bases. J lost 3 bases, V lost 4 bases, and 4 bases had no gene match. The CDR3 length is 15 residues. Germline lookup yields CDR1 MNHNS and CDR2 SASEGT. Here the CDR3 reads CASSATGGSNEKLFF. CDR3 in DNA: TGTGCCAGCAGTGCCACAGGGGGTTCTAATGAAAAACTGTTTTTT.